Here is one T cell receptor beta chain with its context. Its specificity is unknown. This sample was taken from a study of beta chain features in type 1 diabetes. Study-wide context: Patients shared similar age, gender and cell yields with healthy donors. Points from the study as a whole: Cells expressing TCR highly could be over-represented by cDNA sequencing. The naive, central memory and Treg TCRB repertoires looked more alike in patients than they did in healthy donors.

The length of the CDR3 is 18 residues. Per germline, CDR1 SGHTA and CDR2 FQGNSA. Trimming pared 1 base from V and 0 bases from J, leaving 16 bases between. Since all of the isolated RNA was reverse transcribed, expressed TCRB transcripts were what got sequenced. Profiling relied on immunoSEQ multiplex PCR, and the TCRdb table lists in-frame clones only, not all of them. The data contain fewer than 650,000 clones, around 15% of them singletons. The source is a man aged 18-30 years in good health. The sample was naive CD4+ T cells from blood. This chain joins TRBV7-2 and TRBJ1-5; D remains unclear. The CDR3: CASSLDLVEANSNQPQHF. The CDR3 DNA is TGTGCCAGCAGCTTAGATCTGGTTGAGGCTAATAGCAATCAGCCCCAGCATTTT.